This TCR beta chain was documented in a study of blood T cell repertoires in COVID-19. Between the trimmed V and J ends, which lost 0 bases and 9 bases, there was a span of 24 bases. Germline V gene lookup returns CDR1 LGHDT and CDR2 YNNKEL (reference sequence). The CDR3 extends over 18 amino acids. The data were produced by immunoSEQ multiplex PCR, yet TCRdb's version contains in-frame clones alone and is incomplete. The sample has roughly 49,000 clones, around 84% seen once. This chain connects TRBV3-1 (or the pseudogene TRBV3-2) to TRBJ2-1; D is undetermined. This clonotype originated in a man aged 80 or over with active COVID-19. Sequenced material: peripheral blood. The CDR3 reads CASSQDTMRRSQWVEQFF. In DNA, the CDR3 is TGTGCCAGCAGCCAAGATACTATGCGCCGCAGCCAGTGGGTTGAGCAGTTCTTC.